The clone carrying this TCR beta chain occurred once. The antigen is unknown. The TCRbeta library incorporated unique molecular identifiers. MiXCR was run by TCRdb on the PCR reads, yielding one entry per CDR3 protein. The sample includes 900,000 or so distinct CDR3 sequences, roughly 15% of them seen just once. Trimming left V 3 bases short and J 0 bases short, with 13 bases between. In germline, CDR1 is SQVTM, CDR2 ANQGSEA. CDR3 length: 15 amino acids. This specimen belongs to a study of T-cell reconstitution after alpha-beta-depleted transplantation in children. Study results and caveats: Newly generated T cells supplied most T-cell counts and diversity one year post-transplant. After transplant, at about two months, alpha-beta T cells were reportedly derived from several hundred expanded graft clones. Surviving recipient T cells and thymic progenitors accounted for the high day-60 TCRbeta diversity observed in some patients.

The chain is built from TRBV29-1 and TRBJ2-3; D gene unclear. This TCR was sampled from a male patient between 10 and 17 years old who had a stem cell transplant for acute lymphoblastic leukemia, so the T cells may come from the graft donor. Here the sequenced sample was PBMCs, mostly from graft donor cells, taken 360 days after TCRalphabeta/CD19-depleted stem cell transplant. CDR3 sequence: CSVERNSRSTDTQYF. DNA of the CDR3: TGCAGCGTTGAGAGAAATTCGCGAAGCACAGATACGCAGTATTTT.